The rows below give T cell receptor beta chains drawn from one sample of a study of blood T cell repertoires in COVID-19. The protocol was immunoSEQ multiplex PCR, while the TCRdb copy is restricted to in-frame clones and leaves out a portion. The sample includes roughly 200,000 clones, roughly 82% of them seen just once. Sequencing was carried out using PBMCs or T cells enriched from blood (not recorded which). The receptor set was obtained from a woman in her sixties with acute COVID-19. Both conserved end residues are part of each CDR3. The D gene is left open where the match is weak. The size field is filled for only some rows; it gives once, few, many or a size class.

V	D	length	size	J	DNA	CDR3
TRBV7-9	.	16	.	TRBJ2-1	TGTGCCAGCAGCTCAATTGGCGCGGGCTCCTACAATGAGCAGTTCTTC	CASSSIGAGSYNEQFF
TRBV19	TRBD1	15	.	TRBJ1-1	TGTGCCAGTAGGATCTGGGGACAGGCCAACACTGAAGCTTTCTTT	CASRIWGQANTEAFF
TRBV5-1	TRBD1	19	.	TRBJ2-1	TGCGCCAGCAGCGGGGGCTCTCGGGACAGGGGGAGTCTGGACAATGAGCAGTTCTTC	CASSGGSRDRGSLDNEQFF
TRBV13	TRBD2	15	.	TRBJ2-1	TGTGCCACAAAACTAGCGAAGAGCTCCTACAATGAGCAGTTCTTC	CATKLAKSSYNEQFF
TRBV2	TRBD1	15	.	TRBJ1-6	TGTGCCAGCAGTTGGGACAGTCACTATAATTCACCCCTCCACTTT	CASSWDSHYNSPLHF
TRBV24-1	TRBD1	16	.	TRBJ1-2	TGTGCCACCAGTGACACCCGACAGGGGATGGTCTATGGCTACACCTTC	CATSDTRQGMVYGYTF
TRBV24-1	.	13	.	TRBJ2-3	TGTGCCACCGGGCAGGGGCAACCAGATACGCAGTATTTT	CATGQGQPDTQYF
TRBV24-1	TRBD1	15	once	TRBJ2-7	TGTGCCACCAGTGATCCCGGGACAGGGGGCTACGAGCAGTACTTC	CATSDPGTGGYEQYF
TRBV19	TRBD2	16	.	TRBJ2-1	TGTGCCAGTAGTACCCCCTTCGGGGGGGTGGCCGATGAGCAGTTCTTC	CASSTPFGGVADEQFF
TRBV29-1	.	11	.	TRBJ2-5	TGCAGCGTTGAAGAGGGGCAGACCCAGTACTTC	CSVEEGQTQYF
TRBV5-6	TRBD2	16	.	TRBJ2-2	TGTGCCAGCTCCAGAAGCGGGAGGTTTTACACCGGGGAGCTGTTTTTT	CASSRSGRFYTGELFF
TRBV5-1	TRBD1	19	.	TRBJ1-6	TGCGCCAGCAGCTTGGCCGCCGGACAGGGACGTCGTGGGAATTCACCCCTCCACTTT	CASSLAAGQGRRGNSPLHF
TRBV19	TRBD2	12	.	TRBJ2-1	TGTGCCAGTACCGCGGGAGGTACTGAGCAGTTCTTC	CASTAGGTEQFF
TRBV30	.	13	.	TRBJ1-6	TGTGCCTGGATGCCAGACTATAATTCACCCCTCCACTTT	CAWMPDYNSPLHF
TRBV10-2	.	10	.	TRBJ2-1	TGCGCCAGCAGTGATCAGCGGCAGTTCTTC	CASSDQRQFF
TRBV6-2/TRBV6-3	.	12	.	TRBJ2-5	TGTGCCAGCAGCATCGCTAAGAGGACCCAGTACTTC	CASSIAKRTQYF
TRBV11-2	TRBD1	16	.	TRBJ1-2	TGTGCCAGCAGCTTAATCCGGGACAGGCCTAACTATGGCTACACCTTC	CASSLIRDRPNYGYTF
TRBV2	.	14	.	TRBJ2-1	TGTGCCAGCAGTGATCGAAGGGGATACAATGAGCAGTTCTTC	CASSDRRGYNEQFF
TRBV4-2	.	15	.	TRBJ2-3	TGTGCCAGCAGCCAAGAATACAGGGCCACAGATACGCAGTATTTT	CASSQEYRATDTQYF
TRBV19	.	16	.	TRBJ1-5	TGTGCCAGTAACCGCCTGACAGGTTCCAGCAATCAGCCCCAGCATTTT	CASNRLTGSSNQPQHF
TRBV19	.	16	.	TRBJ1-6	TGTGCCAGTATGCTACAGGGAAATCGCCTTGATTCACCCCTCCACTTT	CASMLQGNRLDSPLHF
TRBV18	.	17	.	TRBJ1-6	TGTGCCAGCTCACCAAGACCGATGCAGGGCTCAAATTCACCCCTCCACTTT	CASSPRPMQGSNSPLHF